The rows below give T cell receptor beta chains drawn from one sample of a study of T cells in localized non-small cell lung cancer. Assay used: immunoSEQ multiplex PCR; TCRdb lists only in-frame clones, some missing. The sample comprises roughly 67,000 clones, 80% to 90% of which are singletons, and approximately 15% rests with the top ten. Material: peripheral blood, obtained before any cancer treatment. These receptors all stem from a female donor aged 60 or older with stage I lung adenocarcinoma. Both conserved end residues are part of each CDR3. D genes are given only for firm matches. The size field is filled for only some rows; it gives once, few, many or a size class.

J	D	size	V	CDR3
TRBJ2-7	TRBD1	.	TRBV28	CASSTRTGNAYEQYF
TRBJ2-2	.	.	TRBV5-1	CASSLDRVVGELFF
TRBJ1-5	.	.	TRBV2	CASSESRSGPQHF
TRBJ2-5	.	.	TRBV4-1	CASSQVISGGSDQETQYF
TRBJ2-5	TRBD1	.	TRBV5-1	CASRMGTGQETQYF
TRBJ2-2	.	.	TRBV2	CASSRAGTGELFF
TRBJ1-4	TRBD1	.	TRBV5-4	CASSLWTGTGNEKLFF
TRBJ1-4	.	.	TRBV5-6	CASSFLAGRLFF
TRBJ2-5	.	.	TRBV21-1	CASTSGGEFRETQYF
TRBJ1-1	.	.	TRBV5-1	CASSYQGIGAEAFF
TRBJ2-5	.	.	TRBV1	CTSSQARQHLEETQYF
TRBJ1-1	.	.	TRBV9	CASSVLQELNTEAFF
TRBJ2-7	TRBD2	.	TRBV19	CASSTRTPLAGGTPYEQYF
TRBJ2-5	.	.	TRBV10-1	CASSESRSAQYF
TRBJ2-5	.	.	TRBV18	CASSPGWQETQYF
TRBJ2-2	.	.	TRBV10-1	CASSVTRTGELFF
TRBJ2-5	.	.	TRBV5-6	CASSLVSVRKKETQYF
TRBJ1-2	TRBD1	.	TRBV19	CASSIDSGGGLYGYTF
TRBJ2-5	.	.	TRBV11-2	CASSPRGPPQETQYF
TRBJ2-1	TRBD2	.	TRBV19	CASRDSWRGDYNEQFF
TRBJ2-1	.	.	TRBV2	CASTRGRVSSGQFF
TRBJ1-5	.	.	TRBV6-5	CASQQTDPSNQPQHF
TRBJ1-1	.	few	TRBV5-1	CASSLVGGSANTEAFF
TRBJ2-5	.	.	TRBV7-9	CASSLMTAGETQYF
TRBJ1-3	.	.	TRBV18	CASSPPMGRNTIYF
TRBJ1-1	.	once	TRBV13	CASSLQGRLAFF
TRBJ1-5	TRBD1	.	TRBV18	CASSTGQGAMGQPQHF
TRBJ2-1	.	few	TRBV6-1	CASSTIRSSYNEQFF
TRBJ1-1	.	.	TRBV5-3	CARSSDSEAFF
TRBJ2-1	TRBD1	.	TRBV19	CASRSQGVGSYNEQFF
TRBJ1-5	TRBD1	.	TRBV6-1	CASSGTGRGNQPQHF